This TCR beta chain was documented in a study of blood T cell repertoires in COVID-19. Study as a whole: In each case, the material was cDNA or gDNA derived from T cells, B-cell-depleted T cells, or PBMCs.

The germline V gene encodes CDR1 LGHDT and CDR2 YNNKEL (reference sequence). V was clipped by 1 base and J by 2 bases, with 13 bases between them. This CDR3 is built from 16 residues. Generated by immunoSEQ multiplex PCR, the TCRdb table keeps only in-frame clones and is missing some. The sample shows 200,000 to 300,000 clones, 80% to 90% of them seen only once. Sequenced input: peripheral blood. The chain recombines TRBV3-1 (or the pseudogene TRBV3-2) with TRBJ2-3; the D gene is possibly TRBD2 (7 bases). This clonotype was obtained from a young man with active or convalescent COVID-19. Written as DNA, the CDR3 is TGTGCCAGCAGCCAAGGTGGGGGGGCCATCACAGATACGCAGTATTTT. It is translated as CASSQGGGAITDTQYF.